This T cell receptor (beta chain) was captured in a study of blood T cell repertoires in COVID-19. On the study more broadly: Sample material is recorded as cDNA or gDNA derived from T cells, B-cell-depleted T cells, or PBMCs.

Trimming shortened V by 7 bases and J by 3 bases, and 13 bases separated the two germline ends. Germline V gene data show CDR1 as SGHRS and CDR2 as YFSETQ. The CDR3 length is 14 residues. Clones were read by immunoSEQ multiplex PCR, and TCRdb kept only the in-frame ones, dropping some. The profile shows about 94,000 clones, about 80% of them singletons. The source is a man between 60 and 70 years old with acute or convalescent COVID-19. Sample: peripheral blood. V usage is TRBV5-1 and J usage is TRBJ2-2, with D possibly TRBD2 on 5 matching bases. CDR3: CASGEGLHTGELFF. The CDR3 DNA reads TGCGCCAGCGGCGAAGGACTTCACACCGGGGAGCTGTTTTTT.